The 13 T cell receptor beta chains below were found in one sample sequenced in a study of cytomegalovirus exposure and HLA in healthy donors. Vbeta (60) and Jbeta (13) primers were used in the PCR. Only in-frame clones appear in the TCRdb table, and some are missing; sequencing was by immunoSEQ multiplex PCR. The profile shows 95,000 to 150,000 clones, 80% of them singletons. The specimen sequenced was PBMCs. The receptors were gathered from a man aged 25-45 years in good health and CMV-seronegative.

The rearrangement joins TRBV5-1 to TRBJ1-3, with D hard to call. Germline V gene lookup returns CDR1 SGHRS and CDR2 YFSETQ. With 2 bases removed from V and 4 bases from J, the gap between germline ends came to 22 bases. The CDR3 loop spans 18 amino acids. CDR3 sequence reads: CASSFLPGLLDSGNTIYF. CDR3 DNA sequence: TGCGCCAGCAGCTTTCTCCCTGGACTCCTAGACTCCGGAAACACCATATATTTT.

The chain joins TRBV25-1 to TRBJ1-5; TRBD1 might be the D (5 bases). V was cut by 7 bases and J by 4 bases, with 8 bases left in between. The germline gives CDR1 MGHDK, CDR2 SYGVNS. The length of the CDR3 is 12 residues. The CDR3 DNA reads TGTGCCAGCAAAGGGGCTAATCAGCCCCAGCATTTT. Its protein is CASKGANQPQHF.

The gene calls are TRBV6-5 and TRBJ1-4, with D perhaps TRBD1 (5 bases). The V gene's germline CDR1 is MNHEY and CDR2 SVGAGI. Trimming removed 6 bases at V and 12 bases at J, with 17 bases between. The length of the CDR3 is 13 residues. The CDR3 coding sequence is TGTGCCAGCAGCAACCCGGGGGTTGGGGAACTGTTTTTT. Its translation: CASSNPGVGELFF.

The rearrangement joins TRBV5-6 to TRBJ2-1; 12 positions agree with TRBD1. V shed 3 bases, J shed 4 bases, and the junction held 11 bases outside the gene matches. CDR1 and CDR2 (germline): SGHDT, YYEEEE. The CDR3 has 18 amino acids. The CDR3 sequence is CASSSRDRGLSGYNEQFF. In DNA, the CDR3 is TGTGCCAGCAGCTCCCGGGACAGGGGGCTATCGGGTTACAATGAGCAGTTCTTC.

This chain connects TRBV6-1 to TRBJ2-7, with D maybe TRBD2 (5 bases). The CDR3 is 13 amino acids. Germline CDR1 reads MNHNS; CDR2 reads SASEGT. V lost 2 bases, J lost 3 bases, and 8 bases lay in between. This CDR3 is CASSEFGVYEQYF. CDR3 nucleotide sequence: TGTGCCAGCAGTGAATTCGGGGTCTACGAGCAGTACTTC.

The CDR3 DNA is TGTGCCAGCAGCTTAGTTCGGACAATTAAAGAGACCCAGTACTTC. It translates to CASSLVRTIKETQYF. The rearrangement uses TRBV7-2 and TRBJ2-5; the D gene is possibly TRBD1 (5 bases). The germline V gene encodes CDR1 SGHTA and CDR2 FQGNSA. The CDR3 sequence is 15 residues long. Trimming left V 1 base short and J 3 bases short, with 12 bases between.

The chain has TRBV5-1 and TRBJ1-1; D is perhaps TRBD1 (5 bases). The V gene's germline CDR1 is SGHRS and CDR2 YFSETQ. V gave up 2 bases and J gave up 2 bases, with 13 bases separating them. The CDR3 has 15 amino acids. The CDR3 DNA reads TGCGCCAGCAGCTTCGAGACAGTAAGTAACACTGAAGCTTTCTTT. Its protein is CASSFETVSNTEAFF.

V usage is TRBV28 and J usage is TRBJ1-2; D uncertain. Germline CDR1 is MDHEN and CDR2 is SYDVKM. The CDR3 extends over 12 amino acids. V lost 1 base and J 7 bases, leaving 7 bases between the germline ends. The CDR3, as DNA: TGTGCCAGCAGTTTATTTGAGGGTGGCTACACCTTC. The encoded protein is CASSLFEGGYTF.

The rearrangement uses TRBV6-5 and TRBJ1-5, with D perhaps matching TRBD1 (6 bases). V lost 6 bases and J lost 5, with 14 bases in between. This CDR3 is 14 amino acids long. CDR1 MNHEY and CDR2 SVGAGI come from the germline V gene. The CDR3 DNA reads TGTGCCAGCAGGCAAACAGGGAGCCATCAGCCCCAGCATTTT. This sequence encodes CASRQTGSHQPQHF.

The rearrangement links TRBV4-1 to TRBJ1-6, with D possibly TRBD1 on 6 matching bases. Germline-derived CDR1 and CDR2 are MGHRA and YSYEKL. This CDR3 region has 16 residues. Trimming took off 4 bases at V and 7 bases at J, with 17 bases between the two ends. DNA for the CDR3: TGCGCCAGCAGCCTCCGGCAGGGGAGTGACAATTCACCCCTCCACTTT. This codes for CASSLRQGSDNSPLHF.

Concerning this clone itself: The junction shows a germline mismatch at one end, possibly a read error. CDR3 nucleotides: TGTGCTAGCAGTTTTAGGGGAACCCCCAATCAGCCCCAGCATTTT. Its translation: CASSFRGTPNQPQHF. The gene calls are TRBV28 and TRBJ1-5, with D possibly being TRBD1 (5 bases). Germline V lookup: CDR1 MDHEN, CDR2 SYDVKM. This CDR3 has 15 residues.

The chain is built from TRBV2 and TRBJ1-3; D is ambiguous. V lost 0 bases to trimming and J lost 4 bases, with 16 bases between them. The CDR3 has 17 amino acids. The germline V gene encodes CDR1 SNHLY and CDR2 FYNNEI. In DNA, the CDR3 is TGTGCCAGCAGTGAAGCCCTCGCCGGGGTCCCCGGAAACACCATATATTTT. Its protein product is CASSEALAGVPGNTIYF.

V is TRBV7-2 and J is TRBJ1-3; no firm D call. This CDR3 contains 16 residues. V shed 1 base and J shed 0 bases, with 10 bases lying between them. The germline V gene encodes CDR1 SGHTA and CDR2 FQGNSA. CDR3: CASSLEPPGSGNTIYF. The CDR3 DNA is TGTGCCAGCAGCTTAGAACCGCCAGGCTCTGGAAACACCATATATTTT.